This TCR beta chain was obtained from a study of CD8+CD57+ T cells in acquired aplastic anemia. Turning to the study itself: An average of about 3.4 ug of DNA was obtained from sorted CD4+ and CD8+ cells.

Germline CDR1 SGHTA, CDR2 FQGNSA. The CDR3 length is 14 residues. Between the trimmed V and J ends, which lost 4 bases and 2 bases, there was a span of 11 bases. Patients chosen for sequencing had shown CD8+CD57+ cell expansion by flow cytometry. No patient had been given any therapy when blood was sampled. Genomic DNA constituted the template upon which TCR beta VDJ and CDR3 profiling was performed. TCRdb re-called the reads through MiXCR, storing one row per CDR3 protein. This table holds 150,000 to 200,000 distinct CDR3 sequences, roughly 50% found once. The study, taken as a whole, reports: It was found that fewer than 35 CD8+ CDR3 sequences were shared between patients and controls.

This clonotype was detected ten times or more. What it recognizes is unknown. The gene calls are TRBV7-2 and TRBJ1-1; unclear D gene. Specimen: sorted CD4+, CD8+, or CD8+CD57+ T cells (not recorded which) from PBMCs. This TCR came from a human donor with aplastic anemia. CDR3 amino acids: CASSSIMGNTEAFF. DNA for the CDR3: TGTGCCAGCAGCTCTATAATGGGAAACACTGAAGCTTTCTTT.